Listed below are T cell receptor beta chains from one sample, sequenced in a study of a mutant IDH1 vaccine in newly diagnosed glioma. What these receptors recognize is not known. This table comes from immunoSEQ multiplex PCR, and its TCRdb copy is limited to in-frame clones, with some not included. The repertoire holds around 58,000 clones, with 81% as singletons. This sample comprised PBMCs, obtained from a glioma patient whose treatment included an IDH1 peptide vaccine. The origin of the receptors is a man between 25 and 39 years old with glioma. CDR3s include the opening cysteine and the closing phenylalanine or tryptophan. The order of the fields is V gene, clone size, CDR3 length, D gene, J gene, CDR3 protein, CDR3 DNA. A D gene is named only where the DNA matches it firmly. Size is omitted from some rows. Given values are once, few, many or a class for expanded clones.

V gene: TRBV6-1
clone size: -
CDR3 length: 15
D gene: TRBD1
J gene: TRBJ2-7
CDR3 protein: CASTAQGASSYEQYF
CDR3 DNA: TGTGCCAGCACCGCGCAGGGGGCAAGCTCCTACGAGCAGTACTTC

V gene: TRBV10-3
clone size: -
CDR3 length: 14
D gene: TRBD1
J gene: TRBJ1-2
CDR3 protein: CAISGGQGGEGYTF
CDR3 DNA: TGTGCCATCAGTGGGGGACAGGGTGGAGAAGGCTACACCTTC

V gene: TRBV11-2
clone size: few
CDR3 length: 14
D gene: -
J gene: TRBJ1-5
CDR3 protein: CASSTDPSNQPQHF
CDR3 DNA: TGTGCCAGCAGTACGGATCCTAGCAATCAGCCCCAGCATTTT

V gene: TRBV19
clone size: few
CDR3 length: 12
D gene: -
J gene: TRBJ1-5
CDR3 protein: CASRTGDGPQHF
CDR3 DNA: TGTGCCAGTAGGACAGGCGATGGTCCCCAGCATTTT

V gene: TRBV2
clone size: -
CDR3 length: 14
D gene: -
J gene: TRBJ2-2
CDR3 protein: CASSGLRGTGELFF
CDR3 DNA: TGTGCCAGCAGTGGCCTTAGGGGTACCGGGGAGCTGTTTTTT

V gene: TRBV15
clone size: -
CDR3 length: 14
D gene: -
J gene: TRBJ2-5
CDR3 protein: CATSREGGGETQYF
CDR3 DNA: TGTGCCACCAGCAGAGAGGGGGGCGGGGAGACCCAGTACTTC

V gene: TRBV12-5
clone size: -
CDR3 length: 18
D gene: TRBD2
J gene: TRBJ2-2
CDR3 protein: CASGFALGGGDNTGELFF
CDR3 DNA: TGTGCTAGTGGTTTCGCCCTGGGCGGGGGGGATAACACCGGGGAGCTGTTTTTT

V gene: TRBV27
clone size: -
CDR3 length: 13
D gene: TRBD1
J gene: TRBJ2-7
CDR3 protein: CASNGAGGNEQYF
CDR3 DNA: TGTGCCAGCAATGGGGCAGGGGGCAACGAGCAGTACTTC

V gene: TRBV30
clone size: -
CDR3 length: 12
D gene: -
J gene: TRBJ1-5
CDR3 protein: CAWSTGVGPQHF
CDR3 DNA: TGTGCCTGGAGCACCGGGGTCGGGCCCCAGCATTTT

V gene: TRBV5-1
clone size: medium-sized
CDR3 length: 14
D gene: -
J gene: TRBJ1-1
CDR3 protein: CASSFDGQNTEAFF
CDR3 DNA: TGCGCCAGCAGCTTCGACGGACAGAACACTGAAGCTTTCTTT

V gene: TRBV19
clone size: -
CDR3 length: 15
D gene: -
J gene: TRBJ2-7
CDR3 protein: CASKIQGGSSYEQYF
CDR3 DNA: TGTGCCAGTAAGATACAGGGAGGCAGCTCCTACGAGCAGTACTTC

V gene: TRBV6-5
clone size: -
CDR3 length: 14
D gene: TRBD1
J gene: TRBJ2-7
CDR3 protein: CASRKGQGAYEQYF
CDR3 DNA: TGTGCCAGCAGAAAGGGACAGGGGGCCTACGAGCAGTACTTC

V gene: TRBV14
clone size: -
CDR3 length: 18
D gene: TRBD2
J gene: TRBJ2-1
CDR3 protein: CASSQPLSLAGADNEQFF
CDR3 DNA: TGTGCCAGCAGCCAGCCCCTTTCACTAGCGGGGGCGGACAATGAGCAGTTCTTC

V gene: TRBV29-1
clone size: -
CDR3 length: 12
D gene: TRBD1
J gene: TRBJ2-7
CDR3 protein: CSVEGDSYEQYF
CDR3 DNA: TGCAGCGTTGAAGGGGACAGCTACGAGCAGTACTTC

V gene: TRBV12-5
clone size: -
CDR3 length: 13
D gene: -
J gene: TRBJ1-1
CDR3 protein: CASGLATSVEAFF
CDR3 DNA: TGTGCTAGTGGTTTGGCCACTTCAGTCGAAGCTTTCTTT

V gene: TRBV6-5
clone size: -
CDR3 length: 16
D gene: -
J gene: TRBJ1-5
CDR3 protein: CASSYGLPPFNQPQHF
CDR3 DNA: TGTGCCAGCAGTTACGGGCTACCCCCTTTCAATCAGCCCCAGCATTTT

V gene: TRBV9
clone size: -
CDR3 length: 13
D gene: -
J gene: TRBJ1-6
CDR3 protein: CASGREGNSPLHF
CDR3 DNA: TGTGCCAGCGGCCGGGAGGGTAATTCACCCCTCCACTTT

V gene: TRBV4-1
clone size: few
CDR3 length: 17
D gene: -
J gene: TRBJ1-6
CDR3 protein: CASSQTRAQGRNSPLHF
CDR3 DNA: TGCGCCAGCAGCCAAACCCGAGCCCAGGGAAGGAATTCACCCCTCCACTTT

V gene: TRBV5-1
clone size: -
CDR3 length: 15
D gene: TRBD1
J gene: TRBJ1-6
CDR3 protein: CASSRWDRDNSPLHF
CDR3 DNA: TGCGCCAGCAGCCGGTGGGACAGGGATAATTCACCCCTCCACTTT

V gene: TRBV7-2
clone size: -
CDR3 length: 12
D gene: -
J gene: TRBJ1-2
CDR3 protein: CASSLRGYGYTF
CDR3 DNA: TGTGCCAGCAGCTTGCGAGGGTATGGCTACACCTTC

V gene: TRBV10-2
clone size: few
CDR3 length: 14
D gene: TRBD1
J gene: TRBJ1-1
CDR3 protein: CASRPDRGGTEAFF
CDR3 DNA: TGCGCCAGCAGACCCGACAGGGGAGGAACTGAAGCTTTCTTT

V gene: TRBV10-3
clone size: few
CDR3 length: 12
D gene: TRBD1
J gene: TRBJ1-1
CDR3 protein: CAISMGQDEAFF
CDR3 DNA: TGTGCCATCAGCATGGGACAGGATGAAGCTTTCTTT

V gene: TRBV19
clone size: -
CDR3 length: 15
D gene: -
J gene: TRBJ1-5
CDR3 protein: CASSRTVISNQPQHF
CDR3 DNA: TGTGCCAGTAGCCGGACAGTCATTAGCAATCAGCCCCAGCATTTT

V gene: TRBV6-1
clone size: few
CDR3 length: 17
D gene: -
J gene: TRBJ1-6
CDR3 protein: CASSGRAGSSYNSPLHF
CDR3 DNA: TGTGCCAGCAGTGGACGGGCTGGGAGCTCCTATAATTCACCCCTCCACTTT

V gene: TRBV10-3
clone size: few
CDR3 length: 14
D gene: TRBD1
J gene: TRBJ1-1
CDR3 protein: CAISAWDRESEAFF
CDR3 DNA: TGTGCCATCAGTGCGTGGGACAGGGAGTCTGAAGCTTTCTTT

V gene: TRBV19
clone size: -
CDR3 length: 13
D gene: -
J gene: TRBJ1-5
CDR3 protein: CASSPNSNQPQHF
CDR3 DNA: TGTGCCAGTAGTCCAAATAGCAATCAGCCCCAGCATTTT

V gene: TRBV11-2
clone size: -
CDR3 length: 14
D gene: -
J gene: TRBJ2-5
CDR3 protein: CASSLFPGDETQYF
CDR3 DNA: TGTGCCAGCAGCTTGTTTCCGGGAGATGAGACCCAGTACTTC

V gene: TRBV13
clone size: once
CDR3 length: 20
D gene: TRBD2
J gene: TRBJ2-3
CDR3 protein: CASSLDRAIWTSGVADTQYF
CDR3 DNA: TGTGCCAGCAGCTTAGATCGGGCAATTTGGACTAGCGGGGTGGCAGATACGCAGTATTTT

V gene: TRBV6-6
clone size: -
CDR3 length: 14
D gene: -
J gene: TRBJ2-7
CDR3 protein: CASSYSEGSHEQYF
CDR3 DNA: TGTGCCAGCAGTTACAGCGAGGGTTCGCACGAGCAGTACTTC

V gene: TRBV29-1
clone size: -
CDR3 length: 11
D gene: -
J gene: TRBJ1-1
CDR3 protein: CSVEMDTEAFF
CDR3 DNA: TGCAGCGTTGAAATGGACACTGAAGCTTTCTTT

V gene: TRBV15
clone size: -
CDR3 length: 14
D gene: -
J gene: TRBJ1-1
CDR3 protein: CATSQDTKVRKAFF
CDR3 DNA: TGTGCCACCAGCCAAGATACGAAGGTTCGTAAGGCTTTCTTT

V gene: TRBV28
clone size: once
CDR3 length: 14
D gene: -
J gene: TRBJ2-1
CDR3 protein: CASSLYGRGQEQFF
CDR3 DNA: TGTGCCAGCAGTTTATATGGCCGGGGGCAGGAGCAGTTCTTC

V gene: TRBV5-6
clone size: few
CDR3 length: 12
D gene: TRBD2
J gene: TRBJ2-5
CDR3 protein: CASSTREGTQYF
CDR3 DNA: TGTGCCAGCAGCACCAGGGAGGGGACCCAGTACTTC

V gene: TRBV19
clone size: -
CDR3 length: 12
D gene: -
J gene: TRBJ1-5
CDR3 protein: CASSFGNQPQHF
CDR3 DNA: TGTGCCAGTAGTTTTGGAAATCAGCCCCAGCATTTT

V gene: TRBV5-4
clone size: -
CDR3 length: 16
D gene: TRBD1
J gene: TRBJ2-7
CDR3 protein: CASSSLVGQLSYEQYF
CDR3 DNA: TGTGCCAGCAGCTCCCTGGTGGGACAGTTGTCCTACGAGCAGTACTTC

V gene: TRBV7-6
clone size: -
CDR3 length: 15
D gene: TRBD1
J gene: TRBJ2-7
CDR3 protein: CASSPETGGLYEQYF
CDR3 DNA: TGTGCCAGCAGCCCCGAGACAGGGGGTCTCTACGAGCAGTACTTC

V gene: TRBV29-1
clone size: -
CDR3 length: 14
D gene: TRBD1
J gene: TRBJ2-2
CDR3 protein: CSGRWTGPSGELFF
CDR3 DNA: TGCAGCGGCAGATGGACAGGTCCTTCCGGGGAGCTGTTTTTT

V gene: TRBV18
clone size: few
CDR3 length: 17
D gene: -
J gene: TRBJ1-3
CDR3 protein: CASSPRDPRSSGNTIYF
CDR3 DNA: TGTGCCAGCTCACCTCGGGACCCACGTTCCTCTGGAAACACCATATATTTT

V gene: TRBV12-5
clone size: -
CDR3 length: 14
D gene: -
J gene: TRBJ2-3
CDR3 protein: CASGSLRITDTQYF
CDR3 DNA: TGTGCTAGTGGTTCACTAAGAATCACAGATACGCAGTATTTT

V gene: TRBV28
clone size: -
CDR3 length: 9
D gene: -
J gene: TRBJ1-1
CDR3 protein: CASSLEAFF
CDR3 DNA: TGTGCCAGCAGCCTTGAAGCTTTCTTT

V gene: TRBV5-6
clone size: -
CDR3 length: 17
D gene: -
J gene: TRBJ2-4
CDR3 protein: CASSWDLGTETKNIQYF
CDR3 DNA: TGTGCCAGCAGCTGGGACCTTGGTACAGAGACCAAAAACATTCAGTACTTC

V gene: TRBV5-4
clone size: few
CDR3 length: 14
D gene: TRBD1
J gene: TRBJ1-1
CDR3 protein: CASSLAGTGAEAFF
CDR3 DNA: TGTGCCAGCAGCTTGGCCGGGACAGGGGCTGAAGCTTTCTTT

V gene: TRBV14
clone size: once
CDR3 length: 14
D gene: -
J gene: TRBJ2-5
CDR3 protein: CASSQDWLPETQYF
CDR3 DNA: TGTGCCAGCAGCCAAGATTGGCTTCCAGAGACCCAGTACTTC

V gene: TRBV27
clone size: -
CDR3 length: 15
D gene: -
J gene: TRBJ1-6
CDR3 protein: CASSSPGHHNSPLHF
CDR3 DNA: TGTGCCAGCAGTTCTCCGGGACACCATAATTCACCCCTCCACTTT

V gene: TRBV6-1
clone size: few
CDR3 length: 13
D gene: -
J gene: TRBJ1-1
CDR3 protein: CASSFQMNTEAFF
CDR3 DNA: TGTGCCAGCAGTTTCCAGATGAACACTGAAGCTTTCTTT

V gene: TRBV11-2
clone size: -
CDR3 length: 12
D gene: -
J gene: TRBJ2-7
CDR3 protein: CASSFVRYEQYF
CDR3 DNA: TGTGCCAGCAGCTTCGTACGCTACGAGCAGTACTTC

V gene: TRBV11-2
clone size: -
CDR3 length: 17
D gene: -
J gene: TRBJ1-3
CDR3 protein: CASSTLWGGPSGNTIYF
CDR3 DNA: TGTGCCAGCAGCACCCTTTGGGGAGGCCCCTCTGGAAACACCATATATTTT

V gene: TRBV27
clone size: -
CDR3 length: 14
D gene: -
J gene: TRBJ2-3
CDR3 protein: CASSLWASPDTQYF
CDR3 DNA: TGTGCCAGCAGTTTATGGGCTAGCCCAGATACGCAGTATTTT

V gene: TRBV11-2
clone size: -
CDR3 length: 16
D gene: TRBD1
J gene: TRBJ2-2
CDR3 protein: CASSERGQLNTGELFF
CDR3 DNA: TGTGCCAGCAGCGAAAGGGGACAGCTGAACACCGGGGAGCTGTTTTTT

V gene: TRBV2
clone size: -
CDR3 length: 16
D gene: TRBD2
J gene: TRBJ2-1
CDR3 protein: CASSEQAGGPVNEQFF
CDR3 DNA: TGTGCCAGCAGTGAACAAGCGGGGGGGCCCGTCAATGAGCAGTTCTTC

V gene: TRBV28
clone size: -
CDR3 length: 13
D gene: -
J gene: TRBJ2-1
CDR3 protein: CASSLVAGDEQFF
CDR3 DNA: TGTGCCAGCAGTTTGGTTGCGGGCGATGAGCAGTTCTTC

V gene: TRBV5-6
clone size: -
CDR3 length: 15
D gene: -
J gene: TRBJ2-3
CDR3 protein: CASSLWRASTDTQYF
CDR3 DNA: TGTGCCAGCAGCTTGTGGCGGGCTAGCACAGATACGCAGTATTTT

V gene: TRBV7-9
clone size: -
CDR3 length: 15
D gene: TRBD1
J gene: TRBJ2-2
CDR3 protein: CASSLWDRGPGELFF
CDR3 DNA: TGTGCCAGCAGCTTATGGGACAGGGGCCCCGGGGAGCTGTTTTTT